The source of this T cell receptor (beta chain) is a study of CD8+ T cells in alopecia areata. Following extraction, RNA underwent reverse transcription to cDNA, which served as the sequencing template. Profiling relied on immunoSEQ multiplex PCR, and the TCRdb table lists in-frame clones only, not all of them. The table has about 97,000 clones, 35% to 45% seen once. The CDR3 covers 14 residues. The germline V and J ends were trimmed by 4 bases and 3 bases, with 14 bases remaining between them. Germline CDR1 and CDR2: SGHRS and YFSETQ. Source material: CD4+ T cells sorted from blood. The receptor's source is a human donor with alopecia areata. This sequence joins TRBV5-1 and TRBJ2-7, with D hard to call. Written as DNA, the CDR3 is TGCGCCAGCAGCCCCAATACCGGAGTCTACGAGCAGTACTTC. It translates to CASSPNTGVYEQYF.